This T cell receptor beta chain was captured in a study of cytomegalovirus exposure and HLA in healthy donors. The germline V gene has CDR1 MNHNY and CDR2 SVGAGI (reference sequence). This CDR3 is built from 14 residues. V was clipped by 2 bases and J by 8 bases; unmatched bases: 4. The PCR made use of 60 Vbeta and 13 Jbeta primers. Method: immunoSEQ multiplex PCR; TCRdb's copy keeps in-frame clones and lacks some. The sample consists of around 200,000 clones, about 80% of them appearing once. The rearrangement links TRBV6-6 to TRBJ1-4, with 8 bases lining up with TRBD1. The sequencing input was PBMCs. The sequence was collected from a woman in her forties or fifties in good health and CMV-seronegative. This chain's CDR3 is CASSYLGQDEKLFF. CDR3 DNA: TGTGCCAGCAGTTACCTGGGACAGGACGAAAAACTGTTTTTT.